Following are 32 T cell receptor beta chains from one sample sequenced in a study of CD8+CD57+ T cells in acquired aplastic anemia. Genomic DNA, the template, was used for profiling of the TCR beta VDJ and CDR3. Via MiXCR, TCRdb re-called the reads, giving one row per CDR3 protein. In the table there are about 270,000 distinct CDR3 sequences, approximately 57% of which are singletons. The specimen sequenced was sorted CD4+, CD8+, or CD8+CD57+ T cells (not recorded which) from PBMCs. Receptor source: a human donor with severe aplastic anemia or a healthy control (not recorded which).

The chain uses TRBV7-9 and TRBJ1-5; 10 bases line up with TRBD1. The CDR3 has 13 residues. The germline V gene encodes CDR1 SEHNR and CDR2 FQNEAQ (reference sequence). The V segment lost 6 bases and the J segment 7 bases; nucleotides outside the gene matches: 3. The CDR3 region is CASRTGGSQPQHF. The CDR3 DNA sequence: TGTGCCAGCAGGACAGGGGGCAGCCAGCCCCAGCATTTT.

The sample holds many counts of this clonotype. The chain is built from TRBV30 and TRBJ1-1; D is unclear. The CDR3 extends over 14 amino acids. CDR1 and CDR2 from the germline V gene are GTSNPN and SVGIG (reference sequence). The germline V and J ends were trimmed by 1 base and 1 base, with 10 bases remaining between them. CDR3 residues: CAWSASLRNTEAFF. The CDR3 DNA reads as TGTGCCTGGAGTGCGTCCTTACGGAACACTGAAGCTTTCTTT.

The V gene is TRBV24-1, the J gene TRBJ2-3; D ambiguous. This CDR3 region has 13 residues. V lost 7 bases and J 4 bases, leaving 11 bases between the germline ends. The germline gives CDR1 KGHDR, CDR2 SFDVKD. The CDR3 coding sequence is TGTGCCACCAGCCAATTTATGGCAGATACGCAGTATTTT. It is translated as CATSQFMADTQYF.

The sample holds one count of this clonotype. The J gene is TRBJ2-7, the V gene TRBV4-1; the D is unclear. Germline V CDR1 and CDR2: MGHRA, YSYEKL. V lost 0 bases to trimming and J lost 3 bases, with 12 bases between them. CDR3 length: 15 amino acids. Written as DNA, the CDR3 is TGCGCCAGCAGCCAAGATATGGCAGTCTACTACGAGCAGTACTTC. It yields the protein CASSQDMAVYYEQYF.

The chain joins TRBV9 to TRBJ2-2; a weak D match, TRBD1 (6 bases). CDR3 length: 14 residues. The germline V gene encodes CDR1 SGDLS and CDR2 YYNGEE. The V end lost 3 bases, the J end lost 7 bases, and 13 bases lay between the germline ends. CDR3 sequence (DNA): TGTGCCAGCAGCGCCCCAGGGGTTCACGGGGAGCTGTTTTTT. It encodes CASSAPGVHGELFF.

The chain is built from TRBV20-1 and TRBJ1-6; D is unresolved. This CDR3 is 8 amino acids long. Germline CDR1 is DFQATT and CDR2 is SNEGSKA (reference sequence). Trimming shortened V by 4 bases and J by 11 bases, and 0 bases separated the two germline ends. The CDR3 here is CSATPLHF. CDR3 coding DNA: TGCAGTGCTACACCCCTCCACTTT.

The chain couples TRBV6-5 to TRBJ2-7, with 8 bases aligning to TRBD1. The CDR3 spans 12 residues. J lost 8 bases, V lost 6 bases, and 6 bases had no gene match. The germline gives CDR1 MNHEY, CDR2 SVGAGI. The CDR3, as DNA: TGTGCCAGCAGCTATACAGGGGGACAGCAGTACTTC. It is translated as CASSYTGGQQYF.

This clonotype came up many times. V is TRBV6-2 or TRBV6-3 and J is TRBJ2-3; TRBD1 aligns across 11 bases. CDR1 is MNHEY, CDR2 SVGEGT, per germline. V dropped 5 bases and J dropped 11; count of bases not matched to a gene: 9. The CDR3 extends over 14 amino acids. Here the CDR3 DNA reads TGTGCCAGCAGTCGAGCCGGGACAGGGGGGGAGCAGTATTTT. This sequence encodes CASSRAGTGGEQYF.

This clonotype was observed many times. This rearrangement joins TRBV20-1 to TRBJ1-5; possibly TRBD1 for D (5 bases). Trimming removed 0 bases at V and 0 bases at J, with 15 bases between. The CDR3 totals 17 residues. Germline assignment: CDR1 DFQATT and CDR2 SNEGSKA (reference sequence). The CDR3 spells CSARDRRGGNSNQPQHF. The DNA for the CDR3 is TGCAGTGCTAGAGATCGTCGGGGGGGAAATAGCAATCAGCCCCAGCATTTT.

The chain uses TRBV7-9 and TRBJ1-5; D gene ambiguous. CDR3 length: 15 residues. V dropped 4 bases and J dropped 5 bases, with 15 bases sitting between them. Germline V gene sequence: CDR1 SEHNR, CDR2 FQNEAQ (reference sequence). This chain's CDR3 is CASSSNGGFHQPQHF. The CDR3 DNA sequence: TGTGCCAGCAGCTCCAATGGAGGTTTTCATCAGCCCCAGCATTTT.

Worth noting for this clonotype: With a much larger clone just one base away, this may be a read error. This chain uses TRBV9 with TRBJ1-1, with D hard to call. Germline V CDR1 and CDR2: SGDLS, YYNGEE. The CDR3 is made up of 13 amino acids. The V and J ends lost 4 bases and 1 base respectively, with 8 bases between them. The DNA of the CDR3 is TGTGCCAGCAGCCAAGGGTGGAACACTGAAGCTTTCTTT. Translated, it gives CASSQGWNTEAFF.

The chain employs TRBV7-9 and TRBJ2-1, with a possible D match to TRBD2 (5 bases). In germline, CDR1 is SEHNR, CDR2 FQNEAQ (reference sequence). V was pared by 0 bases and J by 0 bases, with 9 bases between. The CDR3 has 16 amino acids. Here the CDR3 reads CASSLAGLSSYNEQFF. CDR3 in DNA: TGTGCCAGCAGCTTAGCAGGACTTTCCTCCTACAATGAGCAGTTCTTC.

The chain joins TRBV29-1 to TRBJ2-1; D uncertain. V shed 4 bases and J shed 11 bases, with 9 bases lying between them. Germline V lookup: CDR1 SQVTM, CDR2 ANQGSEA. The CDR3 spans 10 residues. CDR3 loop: CSVGEVKQFF. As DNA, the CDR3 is TGCAGCGTTGGAGAGGTGAAGCAGTTCTTC.

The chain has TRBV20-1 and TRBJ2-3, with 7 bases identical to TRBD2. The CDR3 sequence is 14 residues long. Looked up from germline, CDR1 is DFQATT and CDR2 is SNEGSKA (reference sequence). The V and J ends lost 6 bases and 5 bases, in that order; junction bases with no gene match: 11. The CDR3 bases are TGCAGTGCAAATCGGCGGGAGATCATAGATACGCAGTATTTT. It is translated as CSANRREIIDTQYF.

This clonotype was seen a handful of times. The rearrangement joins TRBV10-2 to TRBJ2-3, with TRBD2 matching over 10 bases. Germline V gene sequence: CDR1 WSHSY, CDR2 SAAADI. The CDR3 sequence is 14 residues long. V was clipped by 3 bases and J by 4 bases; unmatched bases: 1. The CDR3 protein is CASSEGLAADTQYF. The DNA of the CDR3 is TGCGCCAGCAGTGAAGGACTAGCGGCAGATACGCAGTATTTT.

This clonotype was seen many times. CDR3 in DNA: TGTGCCAGCAGCGCTTACGGGACAGGGTGGGATGAGCAGTTCTTC. This gives the protein CASSAYGTGWDEQFF. This chain joins TRBV5-8 and TRBJ2-1, with TRBD1 identical over 9 bases. This CDR3 is 15 amino acids long. CDR1 is SGHTS, CDR2 YDEGEE, per germline. The trim removed 4 bases at V and 8 bases at J, leaving 10 bases unmatched.

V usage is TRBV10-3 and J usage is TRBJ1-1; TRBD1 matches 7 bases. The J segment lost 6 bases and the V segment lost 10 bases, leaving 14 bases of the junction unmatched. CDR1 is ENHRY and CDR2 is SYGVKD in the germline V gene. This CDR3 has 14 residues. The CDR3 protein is CASSTGQNLAEAFF. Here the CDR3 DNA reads TGTGCCAGTTCTACGGGACAGAACCTCGCTGAAGCTTTCTTT.

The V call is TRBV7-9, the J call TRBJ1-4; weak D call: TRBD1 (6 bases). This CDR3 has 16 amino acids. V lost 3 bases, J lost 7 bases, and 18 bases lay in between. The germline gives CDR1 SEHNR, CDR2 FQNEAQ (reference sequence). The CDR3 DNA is TGTGCCAGCAGCTTTGGCATGGAGGGGGTTTCTGAAAAACTGTTTTTT. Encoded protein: CASSFGMEGVSEKLFF.

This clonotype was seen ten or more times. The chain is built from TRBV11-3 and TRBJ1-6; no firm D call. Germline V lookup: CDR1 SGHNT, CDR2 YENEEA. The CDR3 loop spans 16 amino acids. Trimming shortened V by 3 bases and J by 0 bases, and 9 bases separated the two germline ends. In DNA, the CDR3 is TGTGCCAGCAGCTTCCGGGAACCCTCCTATAATTCACCCCTCCACTTT. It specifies CASSFREPSYNSPLHF.

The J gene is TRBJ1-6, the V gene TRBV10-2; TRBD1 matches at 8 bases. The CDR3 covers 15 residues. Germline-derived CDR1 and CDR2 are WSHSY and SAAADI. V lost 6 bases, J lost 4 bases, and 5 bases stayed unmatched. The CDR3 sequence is CASRQTGEYNSPLHF. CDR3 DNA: TGCGCCAGCAGACAGACAGGGGAGTATAATTCACCCCTCCACTTT.

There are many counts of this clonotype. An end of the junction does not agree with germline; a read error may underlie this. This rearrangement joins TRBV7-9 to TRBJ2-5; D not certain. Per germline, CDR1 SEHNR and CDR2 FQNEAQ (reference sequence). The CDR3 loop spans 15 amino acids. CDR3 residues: CASRHDTAATETQHF. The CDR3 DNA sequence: TGTGCCAGCAGACATGACACCGCGGCCACAGAGACCCAGCACTTC. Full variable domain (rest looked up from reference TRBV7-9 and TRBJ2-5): DTGVSQNPRHKITKRGQNVTFRCDPISEHNRLYWYRQTLGQGPEFLTYFQNEAQLEKSRLLSDRFSAERPKGSFSTLEIQRTEQGDSAMYLCASRHDTAATETQHFGPGTRLLVL.

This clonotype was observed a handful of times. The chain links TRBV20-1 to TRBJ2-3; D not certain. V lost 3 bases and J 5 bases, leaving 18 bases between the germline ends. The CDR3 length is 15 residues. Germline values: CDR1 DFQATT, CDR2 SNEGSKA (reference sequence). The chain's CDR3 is CSASQLGNPEDTQYF. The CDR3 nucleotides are TGCAGTGCTAGTCAGCTGGGTAATCCAGAAGATACGCAGTATTTT.

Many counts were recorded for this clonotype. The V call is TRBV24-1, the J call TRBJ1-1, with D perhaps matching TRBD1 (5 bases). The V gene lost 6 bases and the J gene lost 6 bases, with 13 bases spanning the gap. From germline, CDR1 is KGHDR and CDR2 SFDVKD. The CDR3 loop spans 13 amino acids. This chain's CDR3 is CATSLGAAAEAFF. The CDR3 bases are TGTGCCACCAGTCTAGGGGCGGCCGCTGAAGCTTTCTTT.

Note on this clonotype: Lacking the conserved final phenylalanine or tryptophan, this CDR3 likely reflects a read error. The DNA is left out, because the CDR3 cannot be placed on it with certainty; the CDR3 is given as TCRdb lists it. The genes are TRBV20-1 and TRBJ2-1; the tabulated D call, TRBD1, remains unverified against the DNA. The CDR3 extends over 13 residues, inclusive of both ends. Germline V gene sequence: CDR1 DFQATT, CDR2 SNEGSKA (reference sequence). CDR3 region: CSARRDRNNEQLL.

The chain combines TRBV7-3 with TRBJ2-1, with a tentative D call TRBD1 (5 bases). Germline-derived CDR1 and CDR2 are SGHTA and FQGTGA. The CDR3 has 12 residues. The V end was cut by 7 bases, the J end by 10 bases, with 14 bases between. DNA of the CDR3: TGTGCCAGCACCCACGTCTCAGGGGAGCAGTTCTTC. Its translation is CASTHVSGEQFF.

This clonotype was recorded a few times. CDR3 DNA sequence: TGCAGCGTTGCCCCCCAGGGGTACGAGCAGTACTTC. Translation gives CSVAPQGYEQYF. The chain uses TRBV29-1 and TRBJ2-7, with D perhaps matching TRBD1 (6 bases). With 4 bases removed from V and 4 bases from J, the gap between germline ends came to 11 bases. The CDR3 consists of 12 residues. The germline V gene has CDR1 SQVTM and CDR2 ANQGSEA.

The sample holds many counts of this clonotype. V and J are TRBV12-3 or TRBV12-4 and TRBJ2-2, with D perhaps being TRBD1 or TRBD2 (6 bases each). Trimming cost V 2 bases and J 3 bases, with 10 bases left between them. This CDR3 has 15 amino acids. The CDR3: CASSLWGADTGELFF. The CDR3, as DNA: TGTGCCAGCAGTTTATGGGGGGCCGACACCGGGGAGCTGTTTTTT.

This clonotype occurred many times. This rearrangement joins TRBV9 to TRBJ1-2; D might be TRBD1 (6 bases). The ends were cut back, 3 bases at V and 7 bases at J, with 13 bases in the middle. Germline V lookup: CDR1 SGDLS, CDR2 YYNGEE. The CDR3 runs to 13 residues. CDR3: CASSGGGSRGYTF. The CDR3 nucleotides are TGTGCCAGCAGCGGAGGGGGATCTCGTGGCTACACCTTC.

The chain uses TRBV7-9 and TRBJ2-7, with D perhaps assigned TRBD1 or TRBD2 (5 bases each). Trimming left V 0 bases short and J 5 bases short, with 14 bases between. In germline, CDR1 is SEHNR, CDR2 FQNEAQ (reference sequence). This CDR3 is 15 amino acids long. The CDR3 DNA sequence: TGTGCCAGCAGCTTAGCTGGGACCTCAATCCACGAGCAGTACTTC. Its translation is CASSLAGTSIHEQYF.

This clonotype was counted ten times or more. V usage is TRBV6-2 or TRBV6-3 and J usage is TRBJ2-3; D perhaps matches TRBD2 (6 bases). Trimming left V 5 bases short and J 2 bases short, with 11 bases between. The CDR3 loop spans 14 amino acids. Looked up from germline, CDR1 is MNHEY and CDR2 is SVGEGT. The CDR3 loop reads CASSTRLVTDTQYF. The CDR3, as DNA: TGTGCCAGCAGTACGAGACTAGTCACAGATACGCAGTATTTT.

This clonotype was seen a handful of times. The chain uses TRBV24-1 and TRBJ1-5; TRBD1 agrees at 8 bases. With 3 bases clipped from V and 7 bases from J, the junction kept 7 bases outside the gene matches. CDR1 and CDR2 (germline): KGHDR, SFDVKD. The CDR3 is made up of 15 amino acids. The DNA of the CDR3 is TGTGCCACCAGTGATCGGACAACAGGGGGGCAGCCCCAGCATTTT. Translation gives CATSDRTTGGQPQHF.

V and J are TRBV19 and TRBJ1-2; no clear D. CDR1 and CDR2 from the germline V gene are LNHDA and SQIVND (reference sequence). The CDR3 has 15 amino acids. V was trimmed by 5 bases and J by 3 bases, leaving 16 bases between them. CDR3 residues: CASSESRPFDYGYTF. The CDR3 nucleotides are TGTGCCAGTAGTGAATCCCGGCCCTTTGACTATGGCTACACCTTC.